The 8 T cell receptor beta chains presented below share a single source sample, sequenced in a study. TCRdb reprocessed the 5' RACE reads via MiXCR and lists one record per CDR3 protein. Here the sample spans approximately 60,000 distinct CDR3 sequences, less than 25% being singletons. Tregs were sorted as CD4+CD25+CD127-/low cells. Sequences were obtained from tumor-infiltrating Tregs sorted from the breast tumor. The receptor set was obtained from a female donor with breast cancer.

This sequence joins TRBV7-2 and TRBJ1-5; no reliable D call. Trimming left V 5 bases short and J 0 bases short, with 8 bases between. Germline lookup yields CDR1 SGHTA and CDR2 FQGNSA. This CDR3 is built from 14 residues. CDR3 in amino acids: CASSPYYSNQPQHF. CDR3 nucleotide sequence: TGTGCCAGCAGCCCCTATTATAGCAATCAGCCCCAGCATTTT.

The chain recombines TRBV9 with TRBJ1-2, with 7 bases identical to TRBD1. The CDR3 contains 15 residues. The V gene end was trimmed by 4 bases and the J gene end by 4 bases; junction bases not matched to a gene: 10. Germline V gene sequence: CDR1 SGDLS, CDR2 YYNGEE. CDR3 DNA sequence: TGTGCCAGCAGCCCCTTCCCCGACAGGGCCTATGGCTACACCTTC. Amino acids: CASSPFPDRAYGYTF.

The chain carries TRBV20-1 and TRBJ1-1, with a weak D call TRBD1 (6 bases). The V end lost 5 bases, the J end lost 4 bases, and 17 bases lay between the germline ends. Germline loops: CDR1 DFQATT, CDR2 SNEGSKA (reference sequence). The length of the CDR3 is 14 residues. The CDR3 coding sequence is TGCAGTGCTCCCGAACAGGGTACGGGCACTGAAGCTTTCTTT. Residues: CSAPEQGTGTEAFF.

Many counts were recorded for this clonotype. CDR3 in DNA: TGCAGTGCTAGTCGGGGTGGCAATGAGCAGTTCTTC. Its translation is CSASRGGNEQFF. The V and J genes are TRBV20-1 and TRBJ2-1; weak D call: TRBD2 (5 bases). The germline CDR1 and CDR2 sequences are DFQATT and SNEGSKA (reference sequence). The V and J ends lost 3 bases and 6 bases respectively, with 9 bases between them. There are 12 residues in the CDR3.

This clonotype was recorded many times. The chain recombines TRBV20-1 with TRBJ1-3; D gene ambiguous. CDR1 is DFQATT and CDR2 is SNEGSKA in the germline V gene (reference sequence). This CDR3 region has 11 residues. V was pared by 4 bases and J by 4 bases, with 5 bases between. The CDR3 DNA reads TGCAGTGCTAATAGGGGAAACACCATATATTTT. This translates into CSANRGNTIYF.

The gene calls are TRBV6-6 and TRBJ1-2, with D unresolved. The CDR3 is made up of 13 amino acids. Between the trimmed V and J ends, which lost 5 bases and 2 bases, there was a span of 9 bases. From germline, CDR1 is MNHNY and CDR2 SVGAGI (reference sequence). Here the CDR3 reads CASSPRGNYGYTF. The CDR3 DNA follows: TGTGCCAGCAGTCCTCGGGGAAACTATGGCTACACCTTC.

The CDR3 loop reads CASSLNVLAKNIQYF. In DNA, the CDR3 is TGTGCCAGCAGCTTGAACGTACTAGCCAAAAACATTCAGTACTTC. The chain has TRBV5-6 and TRBJ2-4; D not certain. V was cut by 1 base and J by 0 bases, with 8 bases left in between. Germline CDR1 reads SGHDT; CDR2 reads YYEEEE. The CDR3 consists of 15 residues.

This clonotype was picked up many times. The rearrangement links TRBV20-1 to TRBJ1-1; no firm D call. V dropped 6 bases and J dropped 0 bases, with 8 bases sitting between them. Germline V gene sequence: CDR1 DFQATT, CDR2 SNEGSKA (reference sequence). This CDR3 contains 12 residues. The CDR3 spells CSAGRMNTEAFF. The CDR3 DNA follows: TGCAGTGCCGGGCGGATGAACACTGAAGCTTTCTTT.